These 21 T cell receptor beta chains were sequenced from one sample in a study of regulatory T cells in long-lasting Graves disease. Specified time point: persistent/refractory GD, antithyroid drugs over 5 years with positive TRAb. The TCR library was made from RNA that had been extracted from PBMCs in TRIzol. Construction of TCR beta libraries relied on iRepertoire HTBI primers and on Arm-PCR targeting CDR3 regions. TCRdb analysed the multiplex PCR reads with MiXCR anew, one entry per CDR3 protein. This table has 700,000 or so distinct CDR3 sequences, about 32% appearing once. This specimen was peripheral blood mononuclear cells (PBMCs), taken when the disease was refractory, from a patient treated with antithyroid drugs. These TCRs come from a female donor with Graves disease.

This clonotype has ten or more counts. The junction departs from germline at one end; a sequencing error may be responsible. The J gene is TRBJ1-1, the V gene TRBV28; D uncertain. The germline gives CDR1 MDHEN, CDR2 SYDVKM. There are 8 residues in the CDR3. The CDR3 loop is CASSGHDF. Written as DNA, the CDR3 is TGTGCCAGCAGCGGTCATGACTTT.

In its sample, this clonotype was seen a few times. The CDR3 region is CASSLEDGQETQYF. The DNA of the CDR3 is TGTGCCAGCAGCTTAGAAGACGGACAAGAGACCCAGTACTTC. This chain uses TRBV7-9 with TRBJ2-5; D uncertain. Germline V CDR1 and CDR2: SEHNR, FQNEAQ (reference sequence). CDR3 size: 14 residues. Trimming stripped 1 base from V and 2 bases from J, with 8 bases between.

This clonotype was counted ten times or more. The chain couples TRBV6-1 to TRBJ2-6; D is unclear. The V and J ends lost 5 bases and 1 base respectively, with 9 bases between them. Germline V gene data show CDR1 as MNHNS and CDR2 as SASEGT. This CDR3 has 15 residues. The chain's CDR3 is CASSKPGSGANVLTF. For the CDR3, the DNA is TGTGCCAGCAGTAAGCCTGGATCTGGGGCCAACGTCCTGACTTTC.

The CDR3 nucleotides are TGTGCCAGCAGCTGGGGGACAGGGCCCAGGGGCACTGAAGCTTTCTTT. Encoded protein: CASSWGTGPRGTEAFF. The V gene is TRBV7-2, the J gene TRBJ1-1; 9 nucleotides line up with TRBD1. Losses at the gene ends were 4 bases for V and 4 bases for J; bases not matched to a gene: 10. Germline CDR1 is SGHTA and CDR2 is FQGNSA. The CDR3 totals 16 residues. The variable domain in full, completed from reference TRBV7-2 and TRBJ1-1, reads GAGVSQSPSNKVTEKGKDVELRCDPISGHTALYWYRQSLGQGLEFLIYFQGNSAPDKSGLPSDRFSAERTGGSVSTLTIQRTQQEDSAVYLCASSWGTGPRGTEAFFGQGTRLTVV.

This clonotype was detected only once. A read error may explain this, as a much larger clone is one base away. The rearrangement links TRBV28 to TRBJ1-1; D ambiguous. The CDR3 contains 15 residues. Trimming cost V 6 bases and J 1 base, with 15 bases left between them. Germline assignment: CDR1 MDHEN and CDR2 SYDVKM. CDR3 DNA sequence: TGTGCCAGCAGGCCCGAAGGGTTCACGAACACTGAAGCTTTCTTT. It is translated as CASRPEGFTNTEAFF. The complete variable domain, with remaining parts taken from reference TRBV28 and TRBJ1-1, reads DVKVTQSSRYLVKRTGEKVFLECVQDMDHENMFWYRQDPGLGLRLIYFSYDVKMKEKGDIPEGYSVSREKKERFSLILESASTNQTSMYLCASRPEGFTNTEAFFGQGTRLTVV.

Only a few counts were recorded for this clonotype. V usage is TRBV7-3 and J usage is TRBJ1-2, with D tentatively TRBD1 (6 bases). Germline V gene lookup returns CDR1 SGHTA and CDR2 FQGTGA. The CDR3 consists of 14 residues. Trimming left V 4 bases short and J 7 bases short, with 16 bases between. The CDR3 loop reads CASSSDGQRSGYTF. CDR3 bases: TGTGCCAGCAGCTCAGATGGACAGCGTTCTGGCTACACCTTC. Full variable domain (rest looked up from reference TRBV7-3 and TRBJ1-2): GAGVSQTPSNKVTEKGKYVELRCDPISGHTALYWYRQSLGQGPEFLIYFQGTGAADDSGLPNDRFFAVRPEGSVSTLKIQRTERGDSAVYLCASSSDGQRSGYTFGSGTRLTVV.

The V call is TRBV25-1, the J call TRBJ2-7, with a tentative D call TRBD1 (5 bases). Looked up from germline, CDR1 is MGHDK and CDR2 is SYGVNS. V was cut by 5 bases and J by 5 bases, with 10 bases left in between. This CDR3 is built from 12 residues. The CDR3 region is CASSFRVHEQYF. In nucleotides, the CDR3 is TGTGCCAGCAGTTTCAGGGTCCACGAGCAGTACTTC.

A remark on this clonotype: Just one base apart from a much larger clone, this may be a read error. V usage is TRBV28 and J usage is TRBJ2-7; TRBD1 is a possible D gene (5 bases). Per the germline V gene, CDR1 is MDHEN and CDR2 is SYDVKM. The ends were cut back, 5 bases at V and 2 bases at J, with 16 bases in the middle. This CDR3 spans 15 amino acids. CDR3 nucleotide sequence: TGTGCCAGCAGTCTCCAAGGACATGGTACCTACGAGCAGTACTTC. Its translation: CASSLQGHGTYEQYF.

This clonotype has ten or more counts. This sequence joins TRBV24-1 and TRBJ1-1; D might be TRBD1 (5 bases). With 5 bases removed from V and 2 bases from J, the gap between germline ends came to 11 bases. The germline V gene has CDR1 KGHDR and CDR2 SFDVKD. The CDR3 spans 14 residues. In nucleotides, the CDR3 is TGTGCCACCAGTGGTCGGGGGGGAAACACTGAAGCTTTCTTT. This translates into CATSGRGGNTEAFF.

Remarks on this clonotype: The junction differs from germline at one of its ends, possibly a read error. The CDR3 DNA sequence: TGTGCCAGCAGTGCAGGGTGGGATCAGCCCCAGCATTTT. As protein: CASSAGWDQPQHF. The chain combines TRBV10-3 with TRBJ1-5, with TRBD1 as a possible D gene (5 bases). Germline V gene data show CDR1 as ENHRY and CDR2 as SYGVKD. The CDR3 sequence is 13 residues long.

In its sample, this clonotype was seen a few times. The V call is TRBV30, the J call TRBJ1-1, with D perhaps matching TRBD1 (6 bases). The germline V and J ends were trimmed by 4 bases and 5 bases, with 14 bases remaining between them. CDR3 size: 13 residues. The germline V gene has CDR1 GTSNPN and CDR2 SVGIG (reference sequence). In nucleotides, the CDR3 is TGTGCCTGGAACCGCGGGGGGCCAACTGAAGCTTTCTTT. Encoded protein: CAWNRGGPTEAFF.

Concerning this clonotype: A much larger clone lies a single base off, so this may be a read error. The rearrangement uses TRBV6-2 or TRBV6-3 and TRBJ2-7; D is uncertain. The germline gives CDR1 MNHEY, CDR2 SVGEGT. This CDR3 comprises 12 residues. Deletions cut 2 bases from V and 2 bases from J, with 4 bases between. The CDR3 loop reads CASSYVPYEQYF. The CDR3 DNA is TGTGCCAGCAGTTACGTACCCTACGAGCAGTACTTC.

CDR3 DNA: TGTGCCAGCAGCCAAGATTTCAATCAGGGAGGGGATACGCAGTATTTT. Translation: CASSQDFNQGGDTQYF. The chain couples TRBV3-1 to TRBJ2-3, with TRBD2 identical over 7 bases. CDR3 size: 16 residues. V shed 0 bases, J shed 6 bases, and the junction held 9 bases outside the gene matches. Germline V lookup: CDR1 LGHDT, CDR2 YNNKEL (reference sequence).

This clonotype was observed a few times. This chain's CDR3 is CASSGGTIVDTQYF. The DNA of the CDR3 is TGCGCCAGCAGCGGAGGGACGATTGTAGATACGCAGTATTTT. This chain joins TRBV5-1 and TRBJ2-3, with D tentatively TRBD2 (6 bases). The germline V and J ends were trimmed by 4 bases and 5 bases, with 14 bases remaining between them. The CDR3 length is 14 residues. Germline CDR1 is SGHRS and CDR2 is YFSETQ.

CDR3 bases: TGTGCCAGCAACGTCTCTGAGTTCCCGACGGGGCGAGGCGAAAAACTGTTTTTT. Protein: CASNVSEFPTGRGEKLFF. The chain uses TRBV7-9 and TRBJ1-4; D possibly corresponds to TRBD1 (5 bases). V lost 7 bases and J 8 bases, leaving 29 bases between the germline ends. The CDR3 totals 18 residues. Germline V gene sequence: CDR1 SEHNR, CDR2 FQNEAQ (reference sequence).

As to this clonotype: A single base separates this from a much larger clone, so it may be a read error. This sequence joins TRBV7-2 and TRBJ2-5, with a possible D match to TRBD1 (6 bases). CDR3 length: 14 residues. Germline CDR1 SGHTA, CDR2 FQGNSA. The CDR3 DNA reads as TGTGCCAACAGCTTAGGGACATTTCAAGAGACCCAGTACTTC. Translating it yields CANSLGTFQETQYF.

This clonotype was detected once. The V call is TRBV6-5, the J call TRBJ1-5, with a possible D match to TRBD1 (5 bases). The V and J ends lost 0 bases and 5 bases respectively, with 26 bases between them. This CDR3 region has 20 residues. Germline CDR1 reads MNHEY; CDR2 reads SVGAGI. The CDR3 here is CASSYSRVQVGPDIDQPQHF. DNA of the CDR3: TGTGCCAGCAGTTACTCGCGGGTTCAGGTGGGACCGGACATCGATCAGCCCCAGCATTTT.

The chain carries TRBV19 and TRBJ1-5; D is perhaps TRBD1 (5 bases). The V gene's germline CDR1 is LNHDA and CDR2 SQIVND (reference sequence). Trimming shortened V by 0 bases and J by 7 bases, and 16 bases separated the two germline ends. This CDR3 is 16 amino acids long. CDR3 in amino acids: CASSIETQGRGQPQHF. CDR3 DNA: TGTGCCAGTAGTATAGAGACCCAGGGTCGCGGACAGCCCCAGCATTTT.

This clonotype was found a few times. V and J are TRBV20-1 and TRBJ1-2; tentatively, D is TRBD1 (6 bases). This CDR3 region has 13 residues. The V end lost 4 bases, the J end lost 10 bases, and 19 bases lay between the germline ends. Per germline, CDR1 DFQATT and CDR2 SNEGSKA (reference sequence). CDR3 DNA sequence: TGCAGTGCTACCGGGACCAGGGGTGGCGTCTACACCTTC. This sequence encodes CSATGTRGGVYTF.

In regard to this clonotype: A much larger clone sits a single nucleotide away, making a read error possible. It is likely a read error, because the conserved phenylalanine at the end of the CDR3 is missing. The J gene is TRBJ1-2, the V gene TRBV2; no clear D gene. Germline V lookup: CDR1 SNHLY, CDR2 FYNNEI. V dropped 11 bases and J dropped 4 bases, with 11 bases sitting between them. The CDR3 is made up of 11 amino acids. As DNA, the CDR3 is TGTGCCGAGGGTGGAAGCTATGGCTACACCCTC. Protein product: CAEGGSYGYTL.

Comment on this clonotype: At one end the junction does not follow the germline gene, possibly because of a read error. The chain employs TRBV6-2 or TRBV6-3 and TRBJ2-7, with 7 nucleotides matching TRBD1. Germline V gene sequence: CDR1 MNHEY, CDR2 SVGEGT. The CDR3 sequence is 13 residues long. The CDR3 region has the DNA TGTGCCAGCAGTGAAGGCAGGGGGTACGAGCAGTGCTTC. It specifies CASSEGRGYEQCF.